Sequencing of this T cell receptor beta chain was carried out in a study of cytomegalovirus exposure and HLA in healthy donors. Study-level background: Researchers found that roughly 80% of under 450 genotyped donors fell within the Caucasian-associated ancestry cluster.

The CDR3 runs to 15 residues. CDR1 and CDR2 (germline): SGHTA, FQGNSA. V shed 3 bases, J shed 5 bases, and the junction held 4 bases outside the gene matches. This clone occurred once. The PCR made use of 60 Vbeta and 13 Jbeta primers. TCRdb's copy holds only in-frame clones and misses some; the assay was immunoSEQ multiplex PCR. The sample carries fewer than 85,000 clones, 75% to 85% recorded once. The sample consisted of PBMCs. V gene TRBV7-2 combines with J gene TRBJ2-1, with 10 bases aligning to TRBD2. This TCR was recovered from a man aged 70-80 years in good health and CMV-seropositive. This chain's CDR3 is CASSLGTSVDNEQFF. The CDR3 DNA reads TGTGCCAGCAGCTTGGGGACTAGCGTCGACAATGAGCAGTTCTTC.